This T cell receptor beta chain was identified in a study of response to subunit inactivated influenza vaccine (dated by TCRdb to the late 2010s). In terms of the full investigation: To follow how T cells responded to a trivalent subunit inactivated influenza vaccine, the researchers relied on deep quantitative profiling of the T cell receptor repertoire.

The method was RT-PCR. Sequenced on an Illumina HiSeq 2500. Clones were called with MiXCR by TCRdb after fastp trimmed the public reads at Q25, and only in-frame beta chains were retained. CDR3 protein duplicates are merged, each entry listing the most common genes and DNA. The sample yields a few hundred thousand distinct CDR3 sequences; approximately 14% were counted once. The biggest ten clones account for around 10% of the sample. The germline V gene yields SGHRS for CDR1 and YFSETQ for CDR2. V and J lose 0 bases and 7 bases, and a span of 14 bases separates them. From its cysteine to its phenylalanine, the CDR3 spans 14 amino acids. Only the CDR3 portion is preserved as DNA: 42 bases, with reading frame beginning at the first base. Study-wide findings and limitations: According to the authors, only a limited number of new T cells may be recruited by each seasonal influenza vaccination.

This clonotype was observed many times. Its cognate antigen has yet to be identified. Base quality data are lacking; no much larger clone is found one base away. The V and J genes are TRBV5-1 and TRBJ2-7, with the D segment identity uncertain. This sequence was found in a man aged 50 to 60 who received an inactivated influenza vaccine. Donor details come from another sample of the same person, matched by shared clones. The specimen comprised PBMCs from blood, sampled roughly 13 days after vaccination. At the DNA level, the sequence is TGCGCCAGCAGCTTGGGACACGGTGTCATAGAGCAGTACTTC. Its protein is CASSLGHGVIEQYF.